Detailed here is one TCR beta chain. The data belong to a study of cytomegalovirus exposure and HLA in healthy donors. PCR primers comprised 60 Vbeta and 13 Jbeta primers. Generated by immunoSEQ multiplex PCR, the TCRdb table keeps only in-frame clones and is missing some. The profile shows around 190,000 clones, about 78% of them singletons. J gave up 7 bases and V 5 bases, and 8 bases lay outside the gene matches. This CDR3 has 16 amino acids. Germline V lookup: CDR1 MRHNA, CDR2 SNTAGT. The specimen sequenced was PBMCs. The receptor comes from a man between 60 and 75 years old in good health and CMV-seronegative. V gene TRBV6-4 combines with J gene TRBJ2-1; TRBD2 matches 13 bases. The CDR3 here is CASSSLAGGPRNEQFF. CDR3 sequence (DNA): TGTGCCAGCAGTTCACTAGCGGGAGGGCCTAGAAATGAGCAGTTCTTC.